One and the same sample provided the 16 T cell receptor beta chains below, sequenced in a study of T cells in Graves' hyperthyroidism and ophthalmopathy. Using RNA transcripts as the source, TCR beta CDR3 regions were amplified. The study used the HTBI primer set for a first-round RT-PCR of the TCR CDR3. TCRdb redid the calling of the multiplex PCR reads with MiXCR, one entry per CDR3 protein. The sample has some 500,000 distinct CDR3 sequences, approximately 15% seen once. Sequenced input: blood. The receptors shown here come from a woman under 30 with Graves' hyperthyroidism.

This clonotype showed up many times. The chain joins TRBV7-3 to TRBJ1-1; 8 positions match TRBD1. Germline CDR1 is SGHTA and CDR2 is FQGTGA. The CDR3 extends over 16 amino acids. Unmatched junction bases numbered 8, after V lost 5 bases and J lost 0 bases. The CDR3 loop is CASSPIGTGLNTEAFF. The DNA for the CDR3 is TGTGCCAGCAGCCCCATCGGGACAGGTTTGAACACTGAAGCTTTCTTT.

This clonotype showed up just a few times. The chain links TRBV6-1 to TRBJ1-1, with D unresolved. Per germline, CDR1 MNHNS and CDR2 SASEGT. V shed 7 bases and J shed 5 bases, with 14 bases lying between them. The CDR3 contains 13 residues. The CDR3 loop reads CASIRERETEAFF. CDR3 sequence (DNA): TGTGCCAGCATAAGGGAAAGGGAGACTGAAGCTTTCTTT.

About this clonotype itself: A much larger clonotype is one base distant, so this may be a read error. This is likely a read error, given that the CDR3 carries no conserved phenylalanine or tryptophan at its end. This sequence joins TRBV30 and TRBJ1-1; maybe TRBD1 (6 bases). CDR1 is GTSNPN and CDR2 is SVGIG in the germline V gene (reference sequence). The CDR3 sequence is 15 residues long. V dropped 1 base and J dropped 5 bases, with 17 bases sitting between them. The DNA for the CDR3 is TGTGCCTGGAGTGGTAATTCAGGGGTAAGGACTGAAGCTTTCCTT. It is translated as CAWSGNSGVRTEAFL.

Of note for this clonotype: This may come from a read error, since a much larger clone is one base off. The CDR3 reads CAGSRQGRQETQYF. CDR3 in DNA: TGTGCCGGCAGCCGACAGGGGCGCCAAGAGACCCAGTACTTC. The rearrangement joins TRBV28 to TRBJ2-5, with TRBD1 matching 8 bases. This CDR3 has 14 residues. In germline, CDR1 is MDHEN, CDR2 SYDVKM.

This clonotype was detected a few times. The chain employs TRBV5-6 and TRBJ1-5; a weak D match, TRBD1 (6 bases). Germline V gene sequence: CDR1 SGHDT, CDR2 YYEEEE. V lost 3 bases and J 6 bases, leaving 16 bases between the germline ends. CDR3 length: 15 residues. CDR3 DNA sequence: TGTGCCAGCAGCTACCGGCGGGGGGCGGTTCAGCCCCAGCATTTT. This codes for CASSYRRGAVQPQHF.

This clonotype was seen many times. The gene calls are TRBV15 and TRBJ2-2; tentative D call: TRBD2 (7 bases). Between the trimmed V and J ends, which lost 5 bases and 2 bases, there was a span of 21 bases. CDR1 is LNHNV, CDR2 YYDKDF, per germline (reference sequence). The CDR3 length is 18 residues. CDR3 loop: CATSGPRGARGNTGELFF. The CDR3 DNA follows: TGTGCCACCAGCGGACCCCGGGGGGCCCGGGGAAACACCGGGGAGCTGTTTTTT.

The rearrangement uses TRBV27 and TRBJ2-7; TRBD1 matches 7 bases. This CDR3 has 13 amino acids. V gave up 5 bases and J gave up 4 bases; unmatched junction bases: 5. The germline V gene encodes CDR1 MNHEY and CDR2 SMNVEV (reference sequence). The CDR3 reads CASSPQGYYEQYV. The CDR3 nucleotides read TGTGCCAGCAGTCCACAGGGGTATTACGAGCAGTACGTC.

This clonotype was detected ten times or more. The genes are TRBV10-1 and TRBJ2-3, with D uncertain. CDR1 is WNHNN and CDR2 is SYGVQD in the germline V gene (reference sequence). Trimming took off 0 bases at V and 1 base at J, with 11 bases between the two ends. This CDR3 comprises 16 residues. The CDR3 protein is CASSESQASGTDTQYF. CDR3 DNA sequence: TGCGCCAGCAGTGAGTCCCAGGCTTCGGGCACAGATACGCAGTATTTT.

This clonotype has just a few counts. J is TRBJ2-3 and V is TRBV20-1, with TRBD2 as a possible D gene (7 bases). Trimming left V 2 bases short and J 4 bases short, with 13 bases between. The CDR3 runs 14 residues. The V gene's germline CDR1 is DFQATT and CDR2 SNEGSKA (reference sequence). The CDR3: CSARKGGGPDTQYF. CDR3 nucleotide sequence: TGCAGTGCTAGAAAGGGGGGGGGTCCAGATACGCAGTATTTT.

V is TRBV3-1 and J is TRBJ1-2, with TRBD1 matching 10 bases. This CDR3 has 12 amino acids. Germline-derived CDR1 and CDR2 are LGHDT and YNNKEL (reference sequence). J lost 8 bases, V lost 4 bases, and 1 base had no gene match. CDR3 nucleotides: TGTGCCAGCAGCCGACAGGGGGCAGGCTACACCTTC. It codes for CASSRQGAGYTF.

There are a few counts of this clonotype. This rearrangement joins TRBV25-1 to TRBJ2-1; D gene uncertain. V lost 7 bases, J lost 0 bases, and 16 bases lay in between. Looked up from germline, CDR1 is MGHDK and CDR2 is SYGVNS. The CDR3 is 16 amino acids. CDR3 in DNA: TGTGCCAGCACCTCCCTTGGACGGAGCTCCTACAATGAGCAGTTCTTC. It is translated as CASTSLGRSSYNEQFF.

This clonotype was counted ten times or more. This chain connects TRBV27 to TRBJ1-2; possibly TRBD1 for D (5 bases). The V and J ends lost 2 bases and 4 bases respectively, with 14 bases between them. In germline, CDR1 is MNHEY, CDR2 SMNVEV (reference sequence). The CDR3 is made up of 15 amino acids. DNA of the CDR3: TGTGCCAGCAGTTTAAGCCCAGGGATATCCTATGGCTACACCTTC. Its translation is CASSLSPGISYGYTF.

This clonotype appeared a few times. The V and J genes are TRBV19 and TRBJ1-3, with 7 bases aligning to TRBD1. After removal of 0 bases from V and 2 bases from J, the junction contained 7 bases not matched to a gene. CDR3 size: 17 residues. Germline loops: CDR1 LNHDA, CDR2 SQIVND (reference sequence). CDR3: CASSIDRVRGPGNTIYF. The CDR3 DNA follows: TGTGCCAGTAGTATAGATCGCGTGAGGGGGCCTGGAAACACCATATATTTT.

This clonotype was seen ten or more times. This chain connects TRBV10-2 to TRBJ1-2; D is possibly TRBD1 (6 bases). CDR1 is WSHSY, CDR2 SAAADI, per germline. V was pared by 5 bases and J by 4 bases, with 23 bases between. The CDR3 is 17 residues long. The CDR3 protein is CASSKTGQHLTLYGYTF. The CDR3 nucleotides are TGCGCCAGCAGTAAGACCGGACAGCACCTCACCCTCTATGGCTACACCTTC.

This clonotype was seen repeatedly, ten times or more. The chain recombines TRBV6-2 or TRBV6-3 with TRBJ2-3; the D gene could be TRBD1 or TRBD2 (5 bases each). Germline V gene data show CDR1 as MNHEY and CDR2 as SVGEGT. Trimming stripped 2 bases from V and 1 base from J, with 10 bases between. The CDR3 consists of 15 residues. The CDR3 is CASSYRDGRTDTQYF. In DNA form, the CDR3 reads TGTGCCAGCAGTTACCGGGACGGACGCACAGATACGCAGTATTTT.

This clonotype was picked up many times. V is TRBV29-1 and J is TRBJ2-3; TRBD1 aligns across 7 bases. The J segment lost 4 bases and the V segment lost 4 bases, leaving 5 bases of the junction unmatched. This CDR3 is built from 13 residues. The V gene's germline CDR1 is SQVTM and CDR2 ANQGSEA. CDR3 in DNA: TGCAGCGTTGCCAGACAGGGAGCAGATACGCAGTATTTT. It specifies CSVARQGADTQYF.